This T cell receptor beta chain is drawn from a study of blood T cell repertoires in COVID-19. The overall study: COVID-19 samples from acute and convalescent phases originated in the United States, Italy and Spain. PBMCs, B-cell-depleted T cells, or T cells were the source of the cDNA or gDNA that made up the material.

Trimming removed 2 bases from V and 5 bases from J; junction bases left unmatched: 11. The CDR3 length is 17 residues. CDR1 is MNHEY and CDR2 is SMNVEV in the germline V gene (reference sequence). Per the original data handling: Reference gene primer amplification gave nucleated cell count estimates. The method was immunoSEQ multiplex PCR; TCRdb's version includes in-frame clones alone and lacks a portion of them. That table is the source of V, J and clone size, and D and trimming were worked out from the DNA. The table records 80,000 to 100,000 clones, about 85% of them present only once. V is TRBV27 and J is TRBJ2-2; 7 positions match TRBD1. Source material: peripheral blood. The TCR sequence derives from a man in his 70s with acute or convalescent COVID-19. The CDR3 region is CASSLKGRGRVTGELFF. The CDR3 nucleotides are TGTGCCAGCAGTTTAAAGGGCAGGGGGAGAGTGACCGGGGAGCTGTTTTTT.